The source of this TCR beta chain is a study of cytomegalovirus exposure and HLA in healthy donors. General observations from the study: Most subjects' HLA-A and HLA-B alleles were reportedly predicted from TCR beta sequences. When analyzed later, a missense DCLRE1C variant was found to be linked to TCR beta V- and J-gene trimming. In a later analysis, TCR association rates varied by HLA locus: DRB1 most, HLA-C fewest. Relative to the roughly 690-donor mean, N-insertions were reportedly fewer in an Asian-associated ancestry cluster in a later analysis.

As for this clone: Its matching antigen is unknown.

PCR used 60 Vbeta primers and 13 Jbeta primers. Measured with immunoSEQ multiplex PCR; TCRdb has only the in-frame clones, and not every one. The repertoire has about 93,000 clones, around three quarters of them found once; the top ten carry over 0.5%. The V end was cut by 0 bases, the J end by 2 bases, with 9 bases between. Germline V gene data show CDR1 as SGHDT and CDR2 as YYEEEE. The CDR3 length is 14 residues. Sequencing was carried out using PBMCs. The source is a man aged 25 to 45 in good health and CMV-seronegative. The chain has TRBV5-6 and TRBJ2-7; D unclear. The CDR3 protein is CASSLVARAYEQYF. In DNA form, the CDR3 reads TGTGCCAGCAGCTTGGTTGCGCGAGCCTACGAGCAGTACTTC. The full variable domain, in which reference TRBV5-6 and TRBJ2-7 provide the parts outside the CDR3, is DAGVTQSPTHLIKTRGQQVTLRCSPKSGHDTVSWYQQALGQGPQFIFQYYEEEERQRGNFPDRFSGHQFPNYSSELNVNALLLGDSALYLCASSLVARAYEQYFGPGTRLTVT.